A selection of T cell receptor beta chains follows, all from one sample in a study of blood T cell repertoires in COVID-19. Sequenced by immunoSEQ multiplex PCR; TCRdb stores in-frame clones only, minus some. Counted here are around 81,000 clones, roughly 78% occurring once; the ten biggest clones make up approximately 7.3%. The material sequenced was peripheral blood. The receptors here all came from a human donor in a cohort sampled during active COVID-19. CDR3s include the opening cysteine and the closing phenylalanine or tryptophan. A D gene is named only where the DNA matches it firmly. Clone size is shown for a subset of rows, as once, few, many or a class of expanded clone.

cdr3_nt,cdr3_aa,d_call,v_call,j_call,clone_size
TGTGCCAGCAGCTTGGCAGGACTTCGAACCCTAAATGAGCAGTTCTTC,CASSLAGLRTLNEQFF,NA,TRBV5-4,TRBJ2-1,NA
TGCGCCAGCAGGACAGGCCCCTACGAGCAGTACTTC,CASRTGPYEQYF,NA,TRBV10-2,TRBJ2-7,NA
TGCGCCAGCAGCTTGGATGGACAGGGGCTTACGGAGCAGTACTTC,CASSLDGQGLTEQYF,TRBD1,TRBV5-1,TRBJ2-7,once
TGTGCCAGCAGCGTCCTACCGGGACAGGGTTTCAACGAGCAGTACTTC,CASSVLPGQGFNEQYF,TRBD1,TRBV9,TRBJ2-7,NA
TGTGCCAGCAGTCAGCAGGGGTTGCGTGGAAACACCATATATTTT,CASSQQGLRGNTIYF,NA,TRBV28,TRBJ1-3,NA
TGCGCCAGCAGCTTGGAGACTAGCGGGCCCACCAGCACAGATACGCAGTATTTT,CASSLETSGPTSTDTQYF,TRBD2,TRBV5-1,TRBJ2-3,few
TGTGCCAGCAGTTACCCATCTGGGAGGACAGATACGCAGTATTTT,CASSYPSGRTDTQYF,NA,TRBV6-2/TRBV6-3,TRBJ2-3,NA
TGTGCCAGCGGATACGGGGAAGAGGGGGCAAGGAATGAGCAGTTCTTC,CASGYGEEGARNEQFF,TRBD1,TRBV19,TRBJ2-1,NA
TGTGCCAGTAGCTGGCCTGGACAGGGGAACACTGAAGCTTTCTTT,CASSWPGQGNTEAFF,TRBD1,TRBV19,TRBJ1-1,NA
TGTGCCAGCAGCTTACAGGGGAGCACAGATACGCAGTATTTT,CASSLQGSTDTQYF,NA,TRBV7-9,TRBJ2-3,NA